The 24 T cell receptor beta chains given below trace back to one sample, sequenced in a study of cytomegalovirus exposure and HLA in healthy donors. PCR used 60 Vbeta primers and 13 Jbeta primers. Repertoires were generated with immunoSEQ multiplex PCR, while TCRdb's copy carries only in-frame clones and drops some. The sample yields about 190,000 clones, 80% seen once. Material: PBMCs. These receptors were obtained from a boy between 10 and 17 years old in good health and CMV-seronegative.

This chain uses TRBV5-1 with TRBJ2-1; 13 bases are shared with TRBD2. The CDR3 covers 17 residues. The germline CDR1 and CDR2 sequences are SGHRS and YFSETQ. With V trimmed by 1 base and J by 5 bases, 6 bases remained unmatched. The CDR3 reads CASSLTSGGAMDNEQFF. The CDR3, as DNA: TGCGCCAGCAGCTTGACTAGCGGGGGGGCCATGGACAATGAGCAGTTCTTC.

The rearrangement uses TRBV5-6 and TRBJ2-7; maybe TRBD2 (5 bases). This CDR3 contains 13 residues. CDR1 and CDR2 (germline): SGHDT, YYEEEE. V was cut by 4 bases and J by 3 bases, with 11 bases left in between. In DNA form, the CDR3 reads TGTGCCAGCAGCCCGGACGGGGACTACGAGCAGTACTTC. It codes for CASSPDGDYEQYF.

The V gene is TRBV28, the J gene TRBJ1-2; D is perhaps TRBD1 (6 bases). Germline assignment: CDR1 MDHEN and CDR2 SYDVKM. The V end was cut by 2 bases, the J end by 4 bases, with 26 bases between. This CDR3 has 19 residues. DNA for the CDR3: TGTGCCAGCAGTTTACAGGGGTACAGTGACGGGGAAGGGACCTATGGCTACACCTTC. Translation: CASSLQGYSDGEGTYGYTF.

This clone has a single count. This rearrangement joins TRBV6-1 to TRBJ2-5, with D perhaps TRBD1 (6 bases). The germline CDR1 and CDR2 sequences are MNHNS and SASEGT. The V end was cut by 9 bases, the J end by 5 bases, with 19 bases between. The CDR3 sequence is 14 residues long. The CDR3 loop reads CASRTGSSTETQYF. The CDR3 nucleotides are TGTGCCAGTCGAACAGGGTCCTCCACGGAGACCCAGTACTTC.

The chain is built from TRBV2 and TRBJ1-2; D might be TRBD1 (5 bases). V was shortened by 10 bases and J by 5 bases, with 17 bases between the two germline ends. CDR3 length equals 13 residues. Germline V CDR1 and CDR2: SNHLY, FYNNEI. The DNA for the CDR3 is TGTGCCAAAGAGACAGTCCACTCTTATGGCTACACCTTC. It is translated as CAKETVHSYGYTF.

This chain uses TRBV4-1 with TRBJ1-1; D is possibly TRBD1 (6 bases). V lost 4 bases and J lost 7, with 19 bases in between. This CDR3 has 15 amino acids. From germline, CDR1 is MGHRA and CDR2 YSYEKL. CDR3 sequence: CASSRQTGNEYEAFF. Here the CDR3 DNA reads TGCGCCAGCAGCCGCCAGACAGGTAATGAGTATGAAGCTTTCTTT.

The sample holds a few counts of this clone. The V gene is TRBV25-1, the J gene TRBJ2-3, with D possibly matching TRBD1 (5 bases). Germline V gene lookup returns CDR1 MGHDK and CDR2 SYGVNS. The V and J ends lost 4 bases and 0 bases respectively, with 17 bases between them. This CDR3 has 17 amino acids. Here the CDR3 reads CASSAPPMTASTDTQYF. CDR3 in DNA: TGTGCCAGCAGTGCACCGCCCATGACAGCTAGCACAGATACGCAGTATTTT.

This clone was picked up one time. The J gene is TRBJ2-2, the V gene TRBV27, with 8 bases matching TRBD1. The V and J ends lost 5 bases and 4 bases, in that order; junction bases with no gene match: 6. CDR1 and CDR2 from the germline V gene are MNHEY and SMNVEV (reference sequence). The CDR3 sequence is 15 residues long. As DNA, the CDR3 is TGTGCCAGCAGTCATCAGGGGGCCCTCACCGGGGAGCTGTTTTTT. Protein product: CASSHQGALTGELFF.

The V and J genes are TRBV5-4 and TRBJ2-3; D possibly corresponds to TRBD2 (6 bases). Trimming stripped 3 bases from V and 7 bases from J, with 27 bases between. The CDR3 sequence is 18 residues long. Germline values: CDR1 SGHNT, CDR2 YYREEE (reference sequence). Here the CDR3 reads CASSSGLGMTSQINTQYF. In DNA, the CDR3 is TGTGCCAGCAGCTCAGGACTTGGGATGACTAGTCAAATAAATACGCAGTATTTT.

The CDR3 spells CAIGKDRGGSYEQYF. The CDR3, as DNA: TGTGCCATCGGTAAGGACAGGGGGGGCTCCTACGAGCAGTACTTC. V gene TRBV10-3 combines with J gene TRBJ2-7; 10 bases match TRBD1. V was clipped by 8 bases and J by 0 bases; unmatched bases: 7. The CDR3 totals 15 residues. The V gene's germline CDR1 is ENHRY and CDR2 SYGVKD.

The CDR3, as DNA: TGCGCCAGCAGCTCGAGTACGACAAGACAAGAGACCCAGTACTTC. This sequence encodes CASSSSTTRQETQYF. The chain uses TRBV5-1 and TRBJ2-5, with D uncertain. The ends were cut back, 3 bases at V and 2 bases at J, with 14 bases in the middle. The CDR3 spans 15 residues. Germline loops: CDR1 SGHRS, CDR2 YFSETQ.

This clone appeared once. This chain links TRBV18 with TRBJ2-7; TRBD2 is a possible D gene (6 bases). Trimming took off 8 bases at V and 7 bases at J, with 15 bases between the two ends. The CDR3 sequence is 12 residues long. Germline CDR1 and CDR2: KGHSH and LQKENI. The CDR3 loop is CASNTGEREQYF. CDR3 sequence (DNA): TGTGCCAGCAACACGGGGGAGAGAGAGCAGTACTTC.

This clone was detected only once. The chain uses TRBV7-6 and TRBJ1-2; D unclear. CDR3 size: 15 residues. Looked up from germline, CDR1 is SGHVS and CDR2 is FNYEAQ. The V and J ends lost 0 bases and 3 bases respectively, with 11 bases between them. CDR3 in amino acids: CASSLAQADYYGYTF. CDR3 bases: TGTGCCAGCAGCTTAGCGCAGGCGGACTACTATGGCTACACCTTC.

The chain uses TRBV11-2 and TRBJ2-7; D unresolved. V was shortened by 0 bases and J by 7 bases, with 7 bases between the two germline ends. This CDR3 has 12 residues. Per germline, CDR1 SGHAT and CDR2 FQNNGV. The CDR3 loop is CASSLDLREQYF. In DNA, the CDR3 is TGTGCCAGCAGCTTAGATCTGCGGGAGCAGTACTTC.

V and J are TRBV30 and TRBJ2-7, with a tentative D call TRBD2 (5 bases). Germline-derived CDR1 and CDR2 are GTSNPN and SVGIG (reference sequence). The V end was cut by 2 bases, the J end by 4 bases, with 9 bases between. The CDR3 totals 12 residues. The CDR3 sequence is CAWSSGTYEQYF. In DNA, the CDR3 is TGTGCCTGGAGTTCGGGAACATACGAGCAGTACTTC.

CDR3 amino acids: CASSFTLAVNSYNEQFF. In DNA, the CDR3 is TGCGCCAGCAGCTTTACCTTAGCGGTTAATTCCTACAATGAGCAGTTCTTC. The rearrangement uses TRBV5-1 and TRBJ2-1; D is perhaps TRBD2 (6 bases). V gave up 2 bases and J gave up 1 base, with 16 bases separating them. The CDR3 is made up of 17 amino acids. CDR1 is SGHRS, CDR2 YFSETQ, per germline. The variable domain in full, with the rest retrieved from reference TRBV5-1 and TRBJ2-1, is KAGVTQTPRYLIKTRGQQVTLSCSPISGHRSVSWYQQTPGQGLQFLFEYFSETQRNKGNFPGRFSGRQFSNSRSEMNVSTLELGDSALYLCASSFTLAVNSYNEQFFGPGTRLTVL.

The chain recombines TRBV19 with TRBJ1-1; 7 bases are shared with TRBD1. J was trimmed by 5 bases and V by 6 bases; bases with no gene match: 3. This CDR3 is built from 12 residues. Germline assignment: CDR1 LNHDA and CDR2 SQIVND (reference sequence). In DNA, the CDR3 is TGTGCCAGTAGGTCCAGGGGGACTGAAGCTTTCTTT. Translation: CASRSRGTEAFF.

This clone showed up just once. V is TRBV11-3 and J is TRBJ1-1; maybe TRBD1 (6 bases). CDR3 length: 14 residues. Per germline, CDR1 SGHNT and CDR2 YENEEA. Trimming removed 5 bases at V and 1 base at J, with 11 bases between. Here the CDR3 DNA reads TGTGCCAGCAGCCTACAGGGCTCGAACACTGAAGCTTTCTTT. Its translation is CASSLQGSNTEAFF.

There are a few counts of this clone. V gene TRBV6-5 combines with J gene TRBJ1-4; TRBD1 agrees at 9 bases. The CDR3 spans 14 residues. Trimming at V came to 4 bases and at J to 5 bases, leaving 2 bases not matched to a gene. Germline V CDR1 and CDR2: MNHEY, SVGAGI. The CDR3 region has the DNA TGTGCCAGCAGTTCCGGGACAGGGAATGAAAAACTGTTTTTT. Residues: CASSSGTGNEKLFF.

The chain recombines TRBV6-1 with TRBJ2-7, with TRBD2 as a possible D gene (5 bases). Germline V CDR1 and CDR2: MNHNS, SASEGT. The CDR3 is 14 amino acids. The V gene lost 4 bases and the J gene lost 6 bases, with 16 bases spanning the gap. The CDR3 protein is CASSASRTAGEQYF. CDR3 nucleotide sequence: TGTGCCAGCAGTGCTTCCCGGACGGCGGGCGAGCAGTACTTC.

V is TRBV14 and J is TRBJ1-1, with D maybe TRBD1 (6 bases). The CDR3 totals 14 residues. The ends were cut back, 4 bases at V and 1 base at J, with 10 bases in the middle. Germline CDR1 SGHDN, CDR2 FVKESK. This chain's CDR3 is CASSLEQGNTEAFF. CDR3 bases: TGTGCCAGCAGCCTCGAACAGGGGAACACTGAAGCTTTCTTT.

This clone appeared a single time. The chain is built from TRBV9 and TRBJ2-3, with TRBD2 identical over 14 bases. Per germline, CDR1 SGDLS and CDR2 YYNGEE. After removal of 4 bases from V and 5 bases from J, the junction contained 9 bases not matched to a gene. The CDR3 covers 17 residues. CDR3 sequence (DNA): TGTGCCAGCAGCCCCGGGACTAGCGGGAGTTTGGGAGATACGCAGTATTTT. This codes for CASSPGTSGSLGDTQYF.

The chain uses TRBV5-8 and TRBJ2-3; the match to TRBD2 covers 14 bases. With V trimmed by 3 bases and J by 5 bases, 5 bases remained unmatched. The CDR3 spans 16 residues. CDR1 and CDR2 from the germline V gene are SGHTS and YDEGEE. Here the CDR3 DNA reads TGTGCCAGCAGCTCCGGGACTAGCGGGAGAAGAGATACGCAGTATTTT. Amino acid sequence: CASSSGTSGRRDTQYF. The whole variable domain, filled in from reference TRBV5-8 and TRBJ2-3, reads EAGVTQSPTHLIKTRGQQATLRCSPISGHTSVYWYQQALGLGLQFLLWYDEGEERNRGNFPPRFSGRQFPNYSSELNVNALELEDSALYLCASSSGTSGRRDTQYFGPGTRLTVL.

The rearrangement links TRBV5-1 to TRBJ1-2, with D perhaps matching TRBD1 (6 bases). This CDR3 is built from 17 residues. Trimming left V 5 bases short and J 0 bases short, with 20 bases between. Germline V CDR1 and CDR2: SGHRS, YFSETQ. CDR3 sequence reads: CASRSFRDNSTNYGYTF. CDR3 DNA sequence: TGCGCCAGCAGATCGTTCCGGGACAACTCTACTAACTATGGCTACACCTTC.